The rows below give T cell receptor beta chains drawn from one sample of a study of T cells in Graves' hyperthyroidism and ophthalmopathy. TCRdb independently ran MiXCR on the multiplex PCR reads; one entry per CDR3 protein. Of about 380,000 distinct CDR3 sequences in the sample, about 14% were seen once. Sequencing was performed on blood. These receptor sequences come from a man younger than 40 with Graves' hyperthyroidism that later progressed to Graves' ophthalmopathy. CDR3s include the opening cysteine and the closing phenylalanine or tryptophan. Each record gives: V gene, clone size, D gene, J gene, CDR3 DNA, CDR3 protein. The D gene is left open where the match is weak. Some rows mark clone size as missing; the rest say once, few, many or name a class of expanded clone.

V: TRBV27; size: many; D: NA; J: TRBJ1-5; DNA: TGTGCCAGCAGTCAGGGCGGGGGTAGCAATCAGCCCCAGCATTTT; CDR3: CASSQGGGSNQPQHF
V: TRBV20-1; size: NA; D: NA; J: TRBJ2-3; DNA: TGCAGTGCTAGAGATATCTCTTGGGGCATCTCAGATACGCAGTATTTT; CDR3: CSARDISWGISDTQYF
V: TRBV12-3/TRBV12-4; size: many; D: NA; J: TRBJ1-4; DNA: TGTGCCAGCAGTTTGGCACCGCAAAATGAAAAACTGTTTTTT; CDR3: CASSLAPQNEKLFF
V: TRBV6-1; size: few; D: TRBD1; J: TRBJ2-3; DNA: TGTGCCAGTCGGACAGGAGTCACAGATACGCAGTATTTT; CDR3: CASRTGVTDTQYF
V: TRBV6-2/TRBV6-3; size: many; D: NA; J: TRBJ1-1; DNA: TGTGCCAGCAGTTACCGAGGACTCTCGAACACTGAAGCTTTCTTT; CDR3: CASSYRGLSNTEAFF
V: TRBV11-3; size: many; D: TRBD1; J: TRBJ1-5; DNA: TGTGCCAGCAGCATAGGGACAGGGGGAAATCAGCCCCAGCATTTT; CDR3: CASSIGTGGNQPQHF
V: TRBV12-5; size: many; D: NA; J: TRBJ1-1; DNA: TGTGCTAGTGGACGACCGGGACTAAAGGGCACTGAAGCTTTCTTT; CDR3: CASGRPGLKGTEAFF
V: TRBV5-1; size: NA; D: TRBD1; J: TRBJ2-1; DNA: TGCGCCAGCAGCCTAGGACAGGACAGGCAGTTCTTC; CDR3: CASSLGQDRQFF
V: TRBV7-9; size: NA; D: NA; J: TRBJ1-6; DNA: TGTGCCAGCAGCTTAGGTCGCACGACCTATTCACCCCTCCACTTT; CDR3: CASSLGRTTYSPLHF
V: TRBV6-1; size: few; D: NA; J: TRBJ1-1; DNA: TGTGCCAGCAGCCCCGGGCAAGCCCCTGAAGCTTTCTTT; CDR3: CASSPGQAPEAFF
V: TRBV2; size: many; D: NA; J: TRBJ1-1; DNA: TGTGCCAGCAGTCTATCCCCGGCAGGGACCACTGAAGCTTTCTTT; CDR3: CASSLSPAGTTEAFF
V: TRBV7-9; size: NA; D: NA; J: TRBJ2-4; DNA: TGTGCCAGCAGCTTAGGGGCCCTTGGGGCTCTAGCCAAAAACATTCAGTACTTC; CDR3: CASSLGALGALAKNIQYF
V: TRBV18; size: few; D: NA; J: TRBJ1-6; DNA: TGTGCCAGCTCACCAGAACAGAGAAATTCACCCCTCCACTTT; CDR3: CASSPEQRNSPLHF
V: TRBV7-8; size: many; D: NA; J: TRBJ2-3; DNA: TGTGCCAGCAGCTTAGCGCAGGGGCTGAACACAGATACGCAGTATTTT; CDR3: CASSLAQGLNTDTQYF
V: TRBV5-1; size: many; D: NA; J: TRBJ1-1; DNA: TGCGCCAGCAGCCAGGGGCATAGCACTGAAGCTTTCTTT; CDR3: CASSQGHSTEAFF
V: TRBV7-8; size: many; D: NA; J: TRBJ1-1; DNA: TGTGCCAGCAGCTTAATTCGCGATGAAGCTTTCTTT; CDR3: CASSLIRDEAFF
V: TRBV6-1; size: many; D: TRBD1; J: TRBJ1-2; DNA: TGTGCCAGCAGGCGACAGGGTGATAACTATGGCTACACCTTC; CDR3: CASRRQGDNYGYTF
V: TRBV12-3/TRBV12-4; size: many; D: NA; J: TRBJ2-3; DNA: TGTGCCAGCAGTTTAGACAGGCCCACAGATACGCAGTATTTT; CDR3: CASSLDRPTDTQYF
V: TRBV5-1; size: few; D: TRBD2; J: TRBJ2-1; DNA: TGCGCCAGCAGCATGAGACTAGCGGGGGGAGCCTACAATGAGCAGTTCTTC; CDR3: CASSMRLAGGAYNEQFF
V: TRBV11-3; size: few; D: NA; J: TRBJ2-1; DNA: TGTGCCAGCAGCTTGGGCCCCCCGCCCTACAATGAGCAGTTCTTC; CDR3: CASSLGPPPYNEQFF
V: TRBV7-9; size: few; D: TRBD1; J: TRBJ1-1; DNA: TGTGCCAGCAGCGCAAACCGGGACAGGGGGTGGGACACTGAAGCTTTCTTT; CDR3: CASSANRDRGWDTEAFF
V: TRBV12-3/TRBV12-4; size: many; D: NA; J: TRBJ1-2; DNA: TGTGCCAGCAGTTTGGGCGGAATCGTGAATGGCTACACCTTC; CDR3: CASSLGGIVNGYTF
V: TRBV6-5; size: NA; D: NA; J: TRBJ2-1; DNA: TGTGCCAGCAGTTACCTTCGAGGAGGGGGAGTTAACTACAATGAGCAGTTCTTC; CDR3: CASSYLRGGGVNYNEQFF
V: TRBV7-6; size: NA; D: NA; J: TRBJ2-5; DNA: TGTGCCAGCAGCTTGGGGCGACAGGAGCACCAAGAGACCCAGTACTTC; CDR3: CASSLGRQEHQETQYF
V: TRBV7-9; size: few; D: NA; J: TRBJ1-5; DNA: TGTGCCAGCAGCCCCCTCGGGGAAACCAATCAGCCCCAGCATTTT; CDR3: CASSPLGETNQPQHF
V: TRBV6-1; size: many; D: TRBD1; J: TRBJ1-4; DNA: TGTGCCAGCAGCTTTCTCCGGGACAGGGGGGAAAAACTGTTTTTT; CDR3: CASSFLRDRGEKLFF
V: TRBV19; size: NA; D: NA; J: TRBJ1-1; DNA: TGTGCCACCGCAGGGAGAACTTCAGCTTTCTTT; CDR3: CATAGRTSAFF
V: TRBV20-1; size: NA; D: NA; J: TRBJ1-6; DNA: TGCAGTGCTAGGTTAGGGGAGTTTGGTTCACCCCTCCACTTT; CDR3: CSARLGEFGSPLHF
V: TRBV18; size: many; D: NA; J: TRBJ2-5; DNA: TGTGCCAGCTCACCAACGGGGGACCAAGAGACCCAGTACTTC; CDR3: CASSPTGDQETQYF
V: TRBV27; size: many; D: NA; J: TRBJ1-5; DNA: TGTGCCAGCAGTTTATTAGGGGGAAGCAATCAGCCCCAGCATTTT; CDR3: CASSLLGGSNQPQHF
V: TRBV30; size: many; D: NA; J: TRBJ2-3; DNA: TGTGCCTGGAGTGCCACCGCCGGACAGTTGGATACGCAGTATTTT; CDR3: CAWSATAGQLDTQYF
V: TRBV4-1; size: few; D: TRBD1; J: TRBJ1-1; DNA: TGCGCCAGCAGCCTCCTCCCGGGACAGGGGCGAGCTTTCTTT; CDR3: CASSLLPGQGRAFF
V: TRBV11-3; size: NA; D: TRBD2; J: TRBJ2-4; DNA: TGTGCCAGCAGCTCCGCTCCCGGGGCGGGGGACATTCAGTACTTC; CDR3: CASSSAPGAGDIQYF
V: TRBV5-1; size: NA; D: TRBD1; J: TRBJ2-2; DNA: TGCGCCAGCAGCTCCGCCTCCGGGACAGGGGACACCGGGGAGCTGTTTTTT; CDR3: CASSSASGTGDTGELFF
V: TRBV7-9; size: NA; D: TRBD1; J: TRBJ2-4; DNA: TGTGCCAGCAGCAACCGGGACAGGCAAAACATTCAGTACTTC; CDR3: CASSNRDRQNIQYF
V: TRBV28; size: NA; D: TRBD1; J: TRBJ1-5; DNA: TGTGCCAGCAGTTTACTTCAGGGGGTACGTCAGCCCCAGCATTTT; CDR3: CASSLLQGVRQPQHF
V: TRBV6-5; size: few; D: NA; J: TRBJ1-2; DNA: TGTGCCAGCATTCTCGGGGCTTCTGGCTACACCTTC; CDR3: CASILGASGYTF
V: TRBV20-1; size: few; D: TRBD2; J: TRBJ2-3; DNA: TGCAGTGCTAGAGATCGGCTAGCGGGAGTAAAAGATACGCAGTATTTT; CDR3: CSARDRLAGVKDTQYF
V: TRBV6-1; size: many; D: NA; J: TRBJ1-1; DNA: TGTGCCAGCATCACAGGGAATTTGGCTGAAGCTTTCTTT; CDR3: CASITGNLAEAFF
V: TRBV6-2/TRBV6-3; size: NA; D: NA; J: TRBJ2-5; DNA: TGTGCCAGTAATACAGCGTACCAAGAGACCCAGTACTTC; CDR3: CASNTAYQETQYF
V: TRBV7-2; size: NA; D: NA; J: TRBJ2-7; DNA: TGTGCCAGCAGCTTGATGACGAATATCTACGAGCAGTACTTC; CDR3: CASSLMTNIYEQYF